This is a list of T cell receptor beta chains from one sample in a study of OX40 agonist ivuxolimab in advanced cancers. Sequencing used immunoSEQ multiplex PCR; TCRdb keeps in-frame clones, though not all of them. The table shows tens of thousands of clones, with around 87% occurring only once. Sequencing was performed on CD4+ or CD8+ T cells sorted from blood, taken in a trial of the OX40 agonist ivuxolimab. All receptors derive from an adult with an advanced solid tumor such as melanoma, head and neck, liver or kidney cancer. CDR3s include the opening cysteine and the closing phenylalanine or tryptophan. A D gene is named only where the DNA matches it firmly.

J gene,V gene,D gene,CDR3 protein
TRBJ2-7,TRBV2,.,CASSVSAYEQYF
TRBJ2-1,TRBV4-2,.,CASSQVRENEQFF
TRBJ1-6,TRBV6-1,TRBD1,CASSEARGRPLHF
TRBJ2-7,TRBV6-6,.,CASRKKPRSYEQYF
TRBJ1-1,TRBV10-2,.,CASTPDRDTEAFF
TRBJ2-1,TRBV19,.,CASSQEGRPYNEQFF
TRBJ2-7,TRBV6-5,.,CASSAYREWGYEQYF
TRBJ2-1,TRBV7-3,.,CASSRDRGGGNEQFF
TRBJ1-1,TRBV29-1,TRBD1,CSISRQDRGYEAFF
TRBJ2-7,TRBV14,TRBD2,CASSQERGVYYEQYF
TRBJ2-1,TRBV7-3,TRBD2,CASSVRLANEQFF
TRBJ2-7,TRBV18,.,CASSLPPYEQYF
TRBJ2-7,TRBV5-5,.,CASSLAQPGTYEQYF
TRBJ2-5,TRBV19,TRBD2,CASSPGLGTSGRKETQYF
TRBJ2-4,TRBV7-2,.,CASSFIQGLAKNIQYF
TRBJ2-1,TRBV9,TRBD2,CASSSHSGRHEQFF
TRBJ1-4,TRBV6-6,.,CASRSGAGGEKLFF
TRBJ2-2,TRBV4-1,.,CASSQGGLRGAVGELFF
TRBJ2-1,TRBV27,TRBD1,CASSFGTGVYNEQFF
TRBJ1-4,TRBV4-2,.,CASSQEIGGTTNEKLFF
TRBJ2-7,TRBV4-1,.,CASSQAPQGPYEQYF
TRBJ2-7,TRBV28,TRBD2,CASKPSGRLSGRYEQYF
TRBJ2-7,TRBV28,.,CASSFGGGLEQYF
TRBJ1-2,TRBV5-4,.,CASSRSQGGYGYSYTF
TRBJ2-6,TRBV27,TRBD2,CASKLAGGYSGANVLTF
TRBJ2-3,TRBV5-1,.,CASSRNRVAQYF
TRBJ2-1,TRBV19,TRBD2,CASTTGTSGYNEQFF